Shown below are 28 T cell receptor beta chains from a single sample sequenced in a study of blood T cell repertoires in COVID-19. The data were produced by immunoSEQ multiplex PCR, yet TCRdb's version contains in-frame clones alone and is incomplete. The repertoire has approximately 99,000 clones, just over 85% of them found once; the top ten carry 10% to 15%. The material sequenced was peripheral blood. These receptors all come from a woman aged 60 to 75 in a cohort sampled during active or convalescent COVID-19.

The CDR3 DNA reads as TGCGCCAGCACATGGGGACTAGCAGGGGATACGCAGTATTTT. This codes for CASTWGLAGDTQYF. V and J are TRBV4-1 and TRBJ2-3; TRBD2 agrees at 9 bases. The CDR3 length is 14 residues. The germline V gene has CDR1 MGHRA and CDR2 YSYEKL. V was clipped by 7 bases and J by 6 bases; unmatched bases: 8.

This chain links TRBV7-8 with TRBJ1-2, with a possible D match to TRBD1 (6 bases). Trimming took 0 bases from V and 4 from J, leaving 9 bases between them. There are 14 residues in the CDR3. Germline CDR1 reads SGHVS; CDR2 reads FQNEAQ. In DNA form, the CDR3 reads TGTGCCAGCAGCTTAGCGAAGGGGGTCTATGGCTACACCTTC. Its protein is CASSLAKGVYGYTF.

This chain links TRBV10-3 with TRBJ1-1, with D perhaps matching TRBD1 (5 bases). The CDR3 extends over 15 amino acids. The germline V gene has CDR1 ENHRY and CDR2 SYGVKD. V was trimmed by 0 bases and J by 1 base, leaving 9 bases between them. As DNA, the CDR3 is TGTGCCATCAGTGAGTCGGCAGGGCGGAACACTGAAGCTTTCTTT. Translating gives CAISESAGRNTEAFF.

This clone was observed a handful of times. The gene calls are TRBV25-1 and TRBJ1-2, with D possibly matching TRBD1 (6 bases). Trimming cost V 1 base and J 6 bases, with 9 bases left between them. This CDR3 contains 13 residues. In germline, CDR1 is MGHDK, CDR2 SYGVNS. CDR3 coding DNA: TGTGCCAGCAGTGAATTAGGGGGGGATGGCTACACCTTC. Its protein product is CASSELGGDGYTF.

This clone turned up a few times. V and J are TRBV2 and TRBJ2-7; 8 bases agree with TRBD1. CDR1 and CDR2 from the germline V gene are SNHLY and FYNNEI. The V segment lost 4 bases and the J segment 5 bases; nucleotides outside the gene matches: 4. The CDR3 is made up of 13 amino acids. CDR3 protein: CASSGDRGNEQYF. CDR3 DNA: TGTGCCAGCAGTGGAGACAGGGGCAACGAGCAGTACTTC.

The J gene is TRBJ1-5, the V gene TRBV19; 7 bases line up with TRBD1. This CDR3 has 14 residues. V lost 0 bases to trimming and J lost 6 bases; unmatched junction nucleotides: 2. Germline loops: CDR1 LNHDA, CDR2 SQIVND (reference sequence). The CDR3 reads CASSIETGAQPQHF. CDR3 bases: TGTGCCAGTAGTATAGAAACAGGGGCTCAGCCCCAGCATTTT. The variable domain in full, with the rest retrieved from reference TRBV19 and TRBJ1-5, is DGGITQSPKYLFRKEGQNVTLSCEQNLNHDAMYWYRQDPGQGLRLIYYSQIVNDFQKGDIAEGYSVSREKKESFPLTVTSAQKNPTAFYLCASSIETGAQPQHFGDGTRLSIL.

On this clone itself: A junction end diverges from the germline sequence, so it may reflect a read error. The V and J genes are TRBV7-7 and TRBJ2-1; 16 bases match TRBD2. Germline loops: CDR1 SSHAT, CDR2 FNYEAQ (reference sequence). The CDR3 runs 15 residues. The CDR3 DNA sequence: TGTGCTAGCAGCTATGGGACTAGCGGGGGGGATGAGCAGTTCTTC. It specifies CASSYGTSGGDEQFF. The complete variable domain, with remaining parts taken from reference TRBV7-7 and TRBJ2-1, reads GAGVSQSPRYKVTKRGQDVTLRCDPISSHATLYWYQQALGQGPEFLTYFNYEAQPDKSGLPSDRFSAERPEGSISTLTIQRTEQRDSAMYRCASSYGTSGGDEQFFGPGTRLTVL.

This chain uses TRBV6-1 with TRBJ1-2, with 7 bases matching TRBD1. Germline V gene data show CDR1 as MNHNS and CDR2 as SASEGT. The V gene end was trimmed by 7 bases and the J gene end by 4 bases; junction bases not matched to a gene: 6. The CDR3 loop spans 13 amino acids. For the CDR3, the DNA is TGTGCCAGCAACGGGGGACAGCTCTATGGCTACACCTTC. Encoded protein: CASNGGQLYGYTF.

V and J are TRBV10-3 and TRBJ1-2; D is uncertain. The CDR3 covers 14 residues. V was shortened by 6 bases and J by 0 bases, with 11 bases between the two germline ends. Germline CDR1 ENHRY, CDR2 SYGVKD. The DNA for the CDR3 is TGTGCCATCAGGATGGAGGCCTCTAACTATGGCTACACCTTC. Translation: CAIRMEASNYGYTF.

The chain links TRBV5-1 to TRBJ2-3, with TRBD2 matching over 12 bases. CDR1 is SGHRS, CDR2 YFSETQ, per germline. V shed 4 bases, J shed 2 bases, and the junction held 5 bases outside the gene matches. CDR3 length: 16 amino acids. CDR3: CASSGGLAGSTDTQYF. The CDR3 DNA follows: TGCGCCAGCAGCGGAGGACTAGCGGGATCCACAGATACGCAGTATTTT.

This chain uses TRBV7-8 with TRBJ2-7; 12 bases fit TRBD1. With 1 base clipped from V and 4 bases from J, the junction kept 5 bases outside the gene matches. Germline V lookup: CDR1 SGHVS, CDR2 FQNEAQ. This CDR3 has 16 amino acids. CDR3 amino acids: CASSLGDRGRWYEQYF. DNA for the CDR3: TGTGCCAGCAGCTTAGGGGACAGGGGGCGTTGGTACGAGCAGTACTTC.

V is TRBV5-1 and J is TRBJ1-2; D possibly corresponds to TRBD1 (6 bases). The V end was cut by 2 bases, the J end by 3 bases, with 14 bases between. Germline V gene sequence: CDR1 SGHRS, CDR2 YFSETQ. This CDR3 spans 15 amino acids. CDR3 loop: CASSLQGPRDYGYTF. CDR3 bases: TGCGCCAGCAGCTTACAGGGCCCCCGGGACTATGGCTACACCTTC.

The chain uses TRBV3-1 (or the pseudogene TRBV3-2) and TRBJ2-2; 8 bases match TRBD2. Germline lookup yields CDR1 LGHDT and CDR2 YNNKEL (reference sequence). CDR3 length: 16 amino acids. Trimming took 0 bases from V and 6 from J; bases not matched to a gene: 6. Here the CDR3 DNA reads TGTGCCAGCAGCCAAGAGCGGGGGGCCGGCTCCGGGGAGCTGTTTTTT. This sequence encodes CASSQERGAGSGELFF.

This clone was seen once. This chain connects TRBV7-2 to TRBJ1-4; D may be TRBD1 (5 bases). Germline assignment: CDR1 SGHTA and CDR2 FQGNSA. The V end lost 1 base, the J end lost 7 bases, and 13 bases lay between the germline ends. The CDR3 length is 15 residues. CDR3 amino acids: CASSLGGVRSEKLFF. The CDR3 DNA follows: TGTGCCAGCAGCTTAGGGGGGGTAAGGAGTGAAAAACTGTTTTTT.

This chain joins TRBV27 and TRBJ2-3, with D possibly matching TRBD2 (6 bases). Trimming removed 8 bases at V and 2 bases at J, with 17 bases between. CDR1 is MNHEY, CDR2 SMNVEV, per germline (reference sequence). The CDR3 extends over 15 amino acids. The CDR3 coding sequence is TGTGCCAGCGGCTCCCGGGGGTTCTACACAGATACGCAGTATTTT. Translated, it gives CASGSRGFYTDTQYF.

The V gene is TRBV28, the J gene TRBJ1-2, with D unclear. Trimming took off 7 bases at V and 0 bases at J, with 12 bases between the two ends. There are 14 residues in the CDR3. Looked up from germline, CDR1 is MDHEN and CDR2 is SYDVKM. The CDR3, as DNA: TGTGCCAGCAACAGAAGGCAGTCTAACTATGGCTACACCTTC. Its protein is CASNRRQSNYGYTF.

In its sample, this clone was seen once. V and J are TRBV6-5 and TRBJ2-7; D is possibly TRBD1 (6 bases). The CDR3 spans 14 residues. Germline V gene data show CDR1 as MNHEY and CDR2 as SVGAGI. Trimming left V 6 bases short and J 3 bases short, with 15 bases between. CDR3 region: CASSSRQGHYEQYF. CDR3 nucleotide sequence: TGTGCCAGCAGCTCCCGTCAGGGGCACTACGAGCAGTACTTC.

CDR3 protein: CAWSRTGGNGYTF. The CDR3, as DNA: TGTGCCTGGAGTCGTACGGGAGGGAATGGCTACACCTTC. The chain couples TRBV30 to TRBJ1-2; D unclear. V was pared by 2 bases and J by 6 bases, with 13 bases between. Germline CDR1 GTSNPN, CDR2 SVGIG (reference sequence). This CDR3 has 13 residues.

The V gene is TRBV7-3, the J gene TRBJ1-1, with 12 bases identical to TRBD1. Trimming at V came to 3 bases and at J to 0 bases, leaving 2 bases not matched to a gene. This CDR3 is built from 16 residues. The V gene's germline CDR1 is SGHTA and CDR2 FQGTGA. The CDR3 region has the DNA TGTGCCAGCAGCTTCGGGACAGGGGGCTTGAACACTGAAGCTTTCTTT. It translates to CASSFGTGGLNTEAFF. The full variable domain, completed using reference TRBV7-3 and TRBJ1-1, is GAGVSQTPSNKVTEKGKYVELRCDPISGHTALYWYRQSLGQGPEFLIYFQGTGAADDSGLPNDRFFAVRPEGSVSTLKIQRTERGDSAVYLCASSFGTGGLNTEAFFGQGTRLTVV.

This clone came up once. The chain employs TRBV28 and TRBJ2-3, with a weak D call TRBD2 (6 bases). The CDR3 is 15 amino acids. V was cut by 7 bases and J by 6 bases, with 20 bases left in between. Germline lookup yields CDR1 MDHEN and CDR2 SYDVKM. This chain's CDR3 is CASNVGGNGPDTQYF. CDR3 DNA sequence: TGTGCCAGCAATGTCGGCGGGAATGGGCCCGATACGCAGTATTTT.

This chain connects TRBV7-6 to TRBJ1-1; 8 nucleotides line up with TRBD1. After removal of 5 bases from V and 1 base from J, the junction contained 6 bases not matched to a gene. The CDR3 is made up of 15 amino acids. The germline V gene encodes CDR1 SGHVS and CDR2 FNYEAQ. CDR3 residues: CASSLQTGANTEAFF. CDR3 DNA: TGTGCCAGCAGCCTCCAGACAGGGGCGAACACTGAAGCTTTCTTT.

The CDR3 DNA follows: TGTGCCAGCTCACGGGCCCCTAGCACAGATACGCAGTATTTT. Encoded protein: CASSRAPSTDTQYF. The V and J genes are TRBV18 and TRBJ2-3; D uncertain. The CDR3 has 14 residues. The V gene's germline CDR1 is KGHSH and CDR2 LQKENI. With 4 bases removed from V and 0 bases from J, the gap between germline ends came to 8 bases.

This chain joins TRBV18 and TRBJ1-2; D is possibly TRBD1 (5 bases). The germline gives CDR1 KGHSH, CDR2 LQKENI. This CDR3 spans 16 amino acids. Trimming stripped 0 bases from V and 0 bases from J, with 11 bases between. The CDR3: CASSPPFREANYGYTF. The CDR3 DNA sequence: TGTGCCAGCTCACCACCGTTCAGGGAGGCTAACTATGGCTACACCTTC.

The J gene is TRBJ1-5, the V gene TRBV27; D unresolved. The CDR3 has 15 residues. V lost 3 bases and J 4 bases, leaving 13 bases between the germline ends. The germline V gene encodes CDR1 MNHEY and CDR2 SMNVEV (reference sequence). Here the CDR3 reads CASSFTTPLNQPQHF. The DNA of the CDR3 is TGTGCCAGCAGTTTTACGACACCCCTTAATCAGCCCCAGCATTTT.

This chain connects TRBV6-1 to TRBJ1-2; D unclear. CDR3 length: 14 amino acids. V was clipped by 0 bases and J by 13 bases, with 18 bases between them. Germline V gene lookup returns CDR1 MNHNS and CDR2 SASEGT. The CDR3 coding sequence is TGTGCCAGCAGTGAAGCTCAGCGGACCCAGAGAGGCACCTTC. Protein: CASSEAQRTQRGTF.

The chain couples TRBV9 to TRBJ2-2; TRBD1 matches 11 bases. The ends lost 9 bases at V and 5 bases at J; junction bases unmatched: 12. This CDR3 spans 16 amino acids. CDR1 SGDLS and CDR2 YYNGEE come from the germline V gene. The CDR3 region is CATRAPGQGETGELFF. The CDR3 coding sequence is TGTGCCACGAGGGCCCCGGGACAGGGGGAAACCGGGGAGCTGTTTTTT.

CDR3 in DNA: TGTGCCAGCAGTTTTCCGGGCTCCTACGAGCAGTACTTC. Encoded protein: CASSFPGSYEQYF. V is TRBV28 and J is TRBJ2-7, with no clear D. This CDR3 is 13 amino acids long. V lost 3 bases to trimming and J lost 0 bases, with 6 bases between them. In germline, CDR1 is MDHEN, CDR2 SYDVKM. The full variable domain, rest sourced from reference TRBV28 and TRBJ2-7, is DVKVTQSSRYLVKRTGEKVFLECVQDMDHENMFWYRQDPGLGLRLIYFSYDVKMKEKGDIPEGYSVSREKKERFSLILESASTNQTSMYLCASSFPGSYEQYFGPGTRLTVT.

The chain is built from TRBV5-1 and TRBJ1-4; 8 bases fit TRBD1. V was pared by 5 bases and J by 4 bases, with 7 bases of the junction left unmatched. Germline values: CDR1 SGHRS, CDR2 YFSETQ. The CDR3 covers 15 residues. CDR3 in amino acids: CASSFSGGLNEKLFF. In nucleotides, the CDR3 is TGCGCCAGCAGTTTCTCAGGGGGCCTTAATGAAAAACTGTTTTTT.